This TCR beta chain derives from a study of glioma-infiltrating T cells after dendritic cell vaccination. Looking at the study overall: Dendritic cell vaccine was injected intradermally three times, biweekly.

Libraries were prepared by immunoSEQ multiplex PCR; TCRdb keeps only in-frame clonotypes and omits some of them. The sample yields some 70,000 clones, 81% seen once. Germline assignment: CDR1 SGHRS and CDR2 YFSETQ. The V gene lost 0 bases and the J gene lost 3 bases, with 5 bases spanning the gap. The CDR3 runs to 13 residues. The chain uses TRBV5-1 and TRBJ2-3; D gene unclear. The sample consisted of blood, taken before dendritic cell vaccination. The sequence derives from a human donor with glioblastoma. CDR3 amino acids: CASSLVETDTQYF. The CDR3 nucleotides are TGCGCCAGCAGCTTGGTAGAAACAGATACGCAGTATTTT.